Shown below are 20 T cell receptor beta chains from a single sample sequenced in a study of OX40 agonist ivuxolimab in advanced cancers. The repertoire was sequenced with immunoSEQ multiplex PCR; TCRdb's copy has only in-frame clones and lacks some. The sample consists of tens of thousands of clones, about 90% of them appearing once. Sequencing used CD4+ or CD8+ T cells sorted from blood, obtained in a trial of the OX40 agonist ivuxolimab. Receptors originate from an adult with an advanced solid tumor such as melanoma, head and neck, liver or kidney cancer.

The V gene is TRBV5-6, the J gene TRBJ2-1; TRBD2 is a possible D gene (6 bases). Germline V gives CDR1 SGHDT, CDR2 YYEEEE. The length of the CDR3 is 15 residues. V lost 5 bases to trimming and J lost 2 bases, with 14 bases between them. Here the CDR3 reads CASRETGGPYNEQFF. CDR3 nucleotide sequence: TGTGCCAGCAGAGAAACCGGGGGACCCTACAATGAGCAGTTCTTC.

This chain links TRBV16 with TRBJ2-1, with TRBD1 matching 8 bases. The trim removed 6 bases at V and 6 bases at J, leaving 7 bases unmatched. The length of the CDR3 is 14 residues. Germline CDR1 and CDR2: KGHSY and FQNENV. CDR3 DNA: TGTGCCAGCAGGCACGGACAGGGCGGCAATGAGCAGTTCTTC. This encodes CASRHGQGGNEQFF.

The genes are TRBV4-1 and TRBJ1-5; D is ambiguous. V was pared by 4 bases and J by 0 bases, with 10 bases between. The CDR3 sequence is 15 residues long. Germline values: CDR1 MGHRA, CDR2 YSYEKL. CDR3: CASSLAGNSNQPQHF. For the CDR3, the DNA is TGCGCCAGCAGCCTGGCCGGGAATAGCAATCAGCCCCAGCATTTT.

This chain joins TRBV30 and TRBJ1-2; D is possibly TRBD1 (6 bases). The CDR3 has 12 amino acids. In germline, CDR1 is GTSNPN, CDR2 SVGIG (reference sequence). V gave up 4 bases and J gave up 6 bases, with 12 bases separating them. CDR3 residues: CAWTTAGDGYTF. The CDR3 nucleotides are TGTGCCTGGACTACGGCAGGGGATGGCTACACCTTC.

This chain connects TRBV14 to TRBJ2-3; D unresolved. The CDR3 is made up of 12 amino acids. Trimming removed 0 bases from V and 6 bases from J, with 4 bases in between. Germline V CDR1 and CDR2: SGHDN, FVKESK. CDR3 nucleotide sequence: TGTGCCAGCAGCCAAGAGGCCGATACGCAGTATTTT. It is translated as CASSQEADTQYF.

The genes are TRBV10-3 and TRBJ1-1; no clear D. The CDR3 is made up of 14 amino acids. The ends were cut back, 3 bases at V and 0 bases at J, with 8 bases in the middle. In germline, CDR1 is ENHRY, CDR2 SYGVKD. The CDR3 DNA follows: TGTGCCATCAGTGATTACGGGTTGAACACTGAAGCTTTCTTT. Its translation: CAISDYGLNTEAFF.

V usage is TRBV27 and J usage is TRBJ1-2; TRBD1 aligns across 7 bases. Unmatched junction bases numbered 12, after V lost 5 bases and J lost 0 bases. Germline assignment: CDR1 MNHEY and CDR2 SMNVEV (reference sequence). This CDR3 is built from 17 residues. CDR3 sequence: CASSPVAGDRSNYGYTF. The CDR3, as DNA: TGTGCCAGCAGTCCGGTGGCCGGGGACAGATCTAACTATGGCTACACCTTC.

The V gene is TRBV4-1, the J gene TRBJ2-1, with D possibly matching TRBD2 (6 bases). Per germline, CDR1 MGHRA and CDR2 YSYEKL. The CDR3 covers 13 residues. Trimming removed 1 base at V and 8 bases at J, with 9 bases between. The CDR3 DNA reads TGCGCCAGCAGCCAAGCTCTAGCGTATGAGCAGTTCTTC. It yields the protein CASSQALAYEQFF.

This clone appeared once. This rearrangement joins TRBV28 to TRBJ1-1; D perhaps matches TRBD1 (5 bases). Trimming pared 2 bases from V and 10 bases from J, leaving 17 bases between. CDR1 is MDHEN and CDR2 is SYDVKM in the germline V gene. The CDR3 runs to 14 residues. The CDR3 here is CASSLRGSPLGAFF. DNA for the CDR3: TGTGCCAGCAGTTTAAGGGGCAGCCCCTTGGGAGCTTTCTTT. Together with reference TRBV28 and TRBJ1-1, the CDR3 gives the full variable domain: DVKVTQSSRYLVKRTGEKVFLECVQDMDHENMFWYRQDPGLGLRLIYFSYDVKMKEKGDIPEGYSVSREKKERFSLILESASTNQTSMYLCASSLRGSPLGAFFGQGTRLTVV.

The V call is TRBV21-1, the J call TRBJ2-7; TRBD2 reflects the table's D call only, with no check against the DNA. TRBV21-1 is listed as a pseudogene. CDR3 length: 12 amino acids. DNA of the CDR3: TGTGCCAGCAGCCCCTGTCTACGGGAGCAGTACTTC. This encodes CASSPCLREQYF.

The chain employs TRBV30 and TRBJ2-7, with 7 bases that match TRBD1. V lost 2 bases and J lost 5; bases outside the gene matches: 3. The CDR3 loop spans 12 amino acids. Germline assignment: CDR1 GTSNPN and CDR2 SVGIG (reference sequence). CDR3 sequence reads: CAWSRQGDEQYV. CDR3 sequence (DNA): TGTGCCTGGAGTCGACAGGGCGACGAGCAGTACGTC.

The chain links TRBV28 to TRBJ2-7; the D is unclear. Germline lookup yields CDR1 MDHEN and CDR2 SYDVKM. The germline V and J ends were trimmed by 3 bases and 3 bases, with 9 bases remaining between them. CDR3 size: 13 residues. The CDR3 DNA follows: TGTGCCAGCAGTTTGGCCGGCCTCTACGAGCAGTACGTC. It codes for CASSLAGLYEQYV.

This chain links TRBV27 with TRBJ2-2; the D is unclear. The CDR3 loop spans 16 amino acids. In germline, CDR1 is MNHEY, CDR2 SMNVEV (reference sequence). V was shortened by 5 bases and J by 5 bases, with 18 bases between the two germline ends. CDR3 coding DNA: TGTGCCAGCAGTGACGACTGGACCCGTGGAACCGGGGAGCTGTTTTTT. Its translation is CASSDDWTRGTGELFF.

This chain connects TRBV5-4 to TRBJ2-1, with D possibly TRBD1 on 5 matching bases. The CDR3 is 17 residues long. Trimming pared 6 bases from V and 0 bases from J, leaving 19 bases between. Germline CDR1 is SGHNT and CDR2 is YYREEE (reference sequence). The chain's CDR3 is CASTPRGVSTSYNEQFF. The CDR3 region has the DNA TGTGCCAGCACGCCTAGGGGCGTATCGACCTCCTACAATGAGCAGTTCTTC.

The chain carries TRBV5-6 and TRBJ2-1; 7 bases fit TRBD2. Germline assignment: CDR1 SGHDT and CDR2 YYEEEE. The CDR3 length is 15 residues. The J segment lost 7 bases and the V segment lost 5 bases, leaving 12 bases of the junction unmatched. The CDR3 loop reads CASRGWGGGRNEQFF. CDR3 nucleotide sequence: TGTGCCAGCAGGGGATGGGGCGGGGGTAGGAATGAGCAGTTCTTC.

In DNA, the CDR3 is TGTGCCAGCAGCTTAGATGAGGGGATTAATTTCTATGGCTACACCTTC. Encoded protein: CASSLDEGINFYGYTF. The chain recombines TRBV11-2 with TRBJ1-2, with TRBD1 as a possible D gene (5 bases). The CDR3 is 16 amino acids. Germline V gene lookup returns CDR1 SGHAT and CDR2 FQNNGV. The V end lost 0 bases, the J end lost 4 bases, and 15 bases lay between the germline ends.

The chain is built from TRBV28 and TRBJ2-1; unclear D gene. The CDR3 runs to 13 residues. Germline V CDR1 and CDR2: MDHEN, SYDVKM. The ends were cut back, 3 bases at V and 14 bases at J, with 17 bases in the middle. The CDR3 DNA is TGTGCCAGCAGTTTCGGAGTTAGGATGACTGAGTTCTTC. Translation: CASSFGVRMTEFF.

The chain uses TRBV29-1 and TRBJ1-2; D unresolved. The germline V and J ends were trimmed by 3 bases and 2 bases, with 7 bases remaining between them. The V gene's germline CDR1 is SQVTM and CDR2 ANQGSEA. The CDR3 covers 12 residues. The CDR3 DNA reads TGCAGCGTTGAGCCGGGGAACTATGGCTACACCTTC. Translation: CSVEPGNYGYTF.

CDR3 sequence reads: CASSLAPPEQFF. In DNA, the CDR3 is TGTGCCAGCAGCTTAGCTCCGCCCGAGCAGTTCTTC. The chain uses TRBV7-9 and TRBJ2-1; D remains ambiguous. Per germline, CDR1 SEHNR and CDR2 FQNEAQ (reference sequence). This CDR3 has 12 residues. V gave up 0 bases and J gave up 10 bases, with 7 bases separating them.

This chain joins TRBV7-2 and TRBJ2-3; no definite D call. This CDR3 region has 14 residues. V dropped 1 base and J dropped 2 bases, with 7 bases sitting between them. Germline lookup yields CDR1 SGHTA and CDR2 FQGNSA. The CDR3 spells CASSLEPSTDTQYF. CDR3 in DNA: TGTGCCAGCAGCTTAGAACCGTCCACAGATACGCAGTATTTT.